These T cell receptor beta chains were read from a single sample in a study of T cell repertoires in cytomegalovirus infection. TCRdb independently ran MiXCR on the reads; one entry per CDR3 protein. The sample carries roughly 150,000 distinct CDR3 sequences, around a quarter recorded once. Sequenced sample: PBMCs. Source of these receptors: a human donor in good health (CMV status not recorded). Some clones in this sample may be carry-over from other donors' samples. The CDR3 runs from the conserved cysteine through the conserved F or W. A D gene is named only where the DNA matches it firmly. Rows give clone size only sometimes, using once, few, many, or a class for an expanded clone.

- | TRBJ1-1 | TRBV28 | few | CASSLSSMGNTEAFF | TGTGCCAGCAGTTTATCCTCTATGGGGAACACTGAAGCTTTCTTT
- | TRBJ2-7 | TRBV7-2 | many | CASSLQGTYEQYF | TGTGCCAGCAGCTTACAGGGAACCTACGAGCAGTACTTC
- | TRBJ2-3 | TRBV5-6 | - | CASLRRGTDTQYF | TGTGCCAGCTTGAGGAGGGGCACAGATACGCAGTATTTT
- | TRBJ1-6 | TRBV14 | few | CASSQWSGNSRSPLHF | TGTGCCAGCAGCCAATGGAGCGGGAATTCTAGGTCACCCCTCCACTTT
- | TRBJ1-3 | TRBV27 | - | CASSLRGPGNTIYF | TGTGCCAGCAGTTTACGGGGACCTGGAAACACCATATATTTT
- | TRBJ1-5 | TRBV7-2 | many | CASSLDNQPQHF | TGTGCCAGCAGCTTAGACAATCAGCCCCAGCATTTT
- | TRBJ2-1 | TRBV7-3 | many | CASSPDMLAPEQFF | TGTGCCAGCAGCCCGGACATGCTCGCCCCTGAGCAGTTCTTC
- | TRBJ1-2 | TRBV14 | - | CASTQPPGDYTF | TGTGCCAGCACCCAACCCCCAGGGGACTACACCTTC
TRBD1 | TRBJ1-1 | TRBV6-2/TRBV6-3 | - | CASARTGPGTEAFF | TGTGCCAGCGCCCGGACAGGTCCAGGTACTGAAGCTTTCTTT
- | TRBJ2-7 | TRBV14 | medium-sized | CASSQVGRNYEQYF | TGTGCCAGCAGCCAAGTGGGCAGGAACTACGAGCAGTACTTC
- | TRBJ1-5 | TRBV7-8 | - | CASSLTYSNQPQHF | TGTGCCAGCAGCCTGACGTATAGCAATCAGCCCCAGCATTTT
TRBD1 | TRBJ1-2 | TRBV6-6 | - | CASSYHGQGAYGYTF | TGTGCCAGCAGTTACCACGGACAGGGGGCCTATGGCTACACCTTC
TRBD2 | TRBJ2-1 | TRBV6-6 | - | CASSSMRGSYNEQFF | TGTGCCAGCAGTTCGATGCGGGGGAGTTACAATGAGCAGTTCTTC
TRBD1 | TRBJ2-5 | TRBV27 | few | CASSPGGWETQYF | TGTGCCAGCAGTCCAGGGGGCTGGGAGACCCAGTACTTC
- | TRBJ2-2 | TRBV4-3 | - | CASSQEGNGGRTGELFF | TGCGCCAGCAGCCAAGAGGGGAACGGGGGGCGCACCGGGGAGCTGTTTTTT
TRBD2 | TRBJ2-2 | TRBV5-4 | many | CASRERGGPPGELFF | TGTGCCAGCAGGGAGCGGGGAGGGCCCCCCGGGGAGCTGTTTTTT
- | TRBJ1-5 | TRBV28 | - | CASSPVGQGNQPQHF | TGTGCCAGCAGTCCGGTGGGCCAAGGGAATCAGCCCCAGCATTTT
- | TRBJ2-2 | TRBV7-2 | - | CASSLAVRFPQQGELFF | TGTGCCAGCAGCTTAGCAGTCCGGTTCCCTCAGCAAGGGGAGCTGTTTTTT
- | TRBJ2-2 | TRBV20-1 | - | CSAARTVNTGELFF | TGCAGTGCCGCCCGGACAGTGAACACCGGGGAGCTGTTTTTT
- | TRBJ1-2 | TRBV10-3 | few | CAISDRQGINYGYTF | TGTGCCATCAGTGATAGGCAGGGTATAAACTATGGCTACACCTTC
- | TRBJ1-2 | TRBV29-1 | - | CSVKEGNGGRGYTF | TGCAGCGTTAAGGAGGGGAACGGAGGTCGCGGCTACACCTTC
- | TRBJ2-7 | TRBV19 | few | CASSIAGPVGNEQYF | TGTGCCAGTAGTATAGCGGGGCCGGTTGGGAACGAGCAGTACTTC
- | TRBJ2-1 | TRBV19 | few | CASSIVGNSYNEQFF | TGTGCCAGTAGTATAGTCGGGAACTCCTACAATGAGCAGTTCTTC
- | TRBJ1-6 | TRBV12-3/TRBV12-4 | many | CASSPAGVGNSPLHF | TGTGCCAGCAGTCCTGCGGGGGTGGGTAATTCACCCCTCCACTTT
- | TRBJ2-7 | TRBV28 | many | CASSLGIYEQYF | TGTGCCAGCAGTTTGGGGATCTACGAGCAGTACTTC
TRBD1 | TRBJ1-1 | TRBV28 | few | CASRPRDRALLGTEAFF | TGTGCCAGCAGACCCCGGGACAGGGCTCTTTTGGGCACTGAAGCTTTCTTT
- | TRBJ1-5 | TRBV27 | - | CASSSRRDQPQHF | TGTGCCAGCAGTTCCCGCAGAGATCAGCCCCAGCATTTT
- | TRBJ1-5 | TRBV6-1 | - | CASRPVSNQPQHF | TGTGCCAGCAGGCCCGTTAGCAATCAGCCCCAGCATTTT
- | TRBJ2-2 | TRBV6-6 | few | CATPVTGMNTGELFF | TGTGCCACCCCGGTCACAGGGATGAACACCGGGGAGCTGTTTTTT
TRBD2 | TRBJ2-5 | TRBV7-2 | many | CASSFGGAGETQYF | TGTGCCAGCAGCTTCGGGGGGGCCGGAGAGACCCAGTACTTC
- | TRBJ2-2 | TRBV11-2 | - | CASSIYSDDRELFF | TGTGCCAGCAGCATCTATTCTGATGACCGGGAGCTGTTTTTT
- | TRBJ2-1 | TRBV6-5 | few | CASSQLPYNEQFF | TGTGCCAGCTCCCAATTACCCTACAATGAGCAGTTCTTC
- | TRBJ1-4 | TRBV6-6 | - | CASSTNREGATNEKLFF | TGTGCCAGCAGTACTAACAGGGAGGGGGCAACTAATGAAAAACTGTTTTTT
TRBD1 | TRBJ2-7 | TRBV5-1 | few | CASSLPETGKRNEQYF | TGCGCCAGCAGCTTGCCCGAGACAGGGAAGAGGAACGAGCAGTACTTC
TRBD1 | TRBJ1-2 | TRBV28 | - | CASSLLQGGANGYTF | TGTGCCAGCAGCTTACTCCAGGGGGGCGCCAATGGCTACACCTTC
- | TRBJ1-4 | TRBV2 | few | CASSEDIGWGTSFEKLFF | TGTGCCAGCAGTGAAGATATTGGTTGGGGGACGAGTTTTGAAAAACTGTTTTTT
- | TRBJ1-2 | TRBV20-1 | many | CSAKRADRITYGYTF | TGCAGTGCTAAGAGGGCGGACAGAATCACTTATGGCTACACCTTC
TRBD2 | TRBJ2-3 | TRBV7-8 | many | CASSEMGRGSTDTQYF | TGTGCCAGCAGCGAAATGGGGCGGGGGAGCACAGATACGCAGTATTTT
- | TRBJ2-2 | TRBV7-9 | - | CASSLEVRTGELFF | TGTGCCAGCAGCTTAGAAGTCCGCACCGGGGAGCTGTTTTTT
- | TRBJ2-1 | TRBV18 | few | CASSPEGHSYNEQFF | TGTGCCAGCTCACCGGAAGGGCACTCCTACAATGAGCAGTTCTTC
- | TRBJ1-2 | TRBV15 | - | CATSKSSVNYGYTF | TGTGCCACCAGCAAATCGAGCGTTAACTATGGCTACACCTTC
TRBD2 | TRBJ2-5 | TRBV11-2 | many | CASSVGLASETQYF | TGTGCCAGCAGCGTGGGACTAGCGAGTGAGACCCAGTACTTC
- | TRBJ1-6 | TRBV11-2 | many | CASSLNSPLHF | TGTGCCAGCAGCTTGAATTCACCCCTCCACTTT
TRBD2 | TRBJ2-3 | TRBV10-2 | - | CASSEAGAQDTQYF | TGCGCCAGCAGTGAGGCGGGAGCGCAAGATACGCAGTATTTT
TRBD2 | TRBJ2-3 | TRBV7-2 | many | CASSPVGSGGRHRGDTQYF | TGTGCCAGCAGCCCAGTTGGTAGCGGGGGCCGACACAGGGGAGATACGCAGTATTTT
TRBD1 | TRBJ1-1 | TRBV7-9 | - | CASSLVWDRGVFF | TGTGCCAGCAGCTTAGTATGGGACAGGGGCGTTTTCTTT
- | TRBJ2-1 | TRBV12-3/TRBV12-4 | many | CASSLPLASSYNEQFF | TGTGCCAGCAGCCTTCCCCTAGCGAGCTCCTACAATGAGCAGTTCTTC
- | TRBJ2-7 | TRBV30 | - | CAWSSGFSEQYF | TGTGCCTGGAGTAGCGGGTTCAGCGAGCAGTACTTC
TRBD2 | TRBJ2-2 | TRBV9 | once | CASSVIGLAVETGELFF | TGTGCCAGCAGCGTTATCGGGCTAGCGGTAGAAACCGGGGAGCTGTTTTTT
- | TRBJ1-1 | TRBV20-1 | few | CSGRFAGRTEAFF | TGCAGTGGCCGATTTGCGGGTCGCACTGAAGCTTTCTTT
- | TRBJ1-2 | TRBV28 | many | CASSEQGFDYGYTF | TGTGCCAGCAGCGAACAGGGATTTGACTATGGCTACACCTTC
TRBD2 | TRBJ2-7 | TRBV7-9 | many | CASSRLGLLEYEQYF | TGTGCCAGCAGCCGTCTGGGACTACTTGAGTACGAGCAGTACTTC